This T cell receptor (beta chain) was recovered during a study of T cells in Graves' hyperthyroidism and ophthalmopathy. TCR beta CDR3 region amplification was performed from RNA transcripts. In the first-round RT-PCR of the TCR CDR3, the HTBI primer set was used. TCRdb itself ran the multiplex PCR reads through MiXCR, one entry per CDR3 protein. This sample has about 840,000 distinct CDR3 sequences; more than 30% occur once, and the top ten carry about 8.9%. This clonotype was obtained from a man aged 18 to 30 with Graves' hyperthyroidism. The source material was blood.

The CDR3 loop reads CASSIAGVNEQYF. Here the CDR3 DNA reads TGTGCCAGTAGTATCGCAGGGGTGAACGAGCAGTACTTC. The genes are TRBV19 and TRBJ2-7, with D possibly TRBD1 on 6 matching bases. Trimming removed 3 bases from V and 5 bases from J, with 11 bases in between. Germline lookup yields CDR1 LNHDA and CDR2 SQIVND (reference sequence). The CDR3 spans 13 residues.